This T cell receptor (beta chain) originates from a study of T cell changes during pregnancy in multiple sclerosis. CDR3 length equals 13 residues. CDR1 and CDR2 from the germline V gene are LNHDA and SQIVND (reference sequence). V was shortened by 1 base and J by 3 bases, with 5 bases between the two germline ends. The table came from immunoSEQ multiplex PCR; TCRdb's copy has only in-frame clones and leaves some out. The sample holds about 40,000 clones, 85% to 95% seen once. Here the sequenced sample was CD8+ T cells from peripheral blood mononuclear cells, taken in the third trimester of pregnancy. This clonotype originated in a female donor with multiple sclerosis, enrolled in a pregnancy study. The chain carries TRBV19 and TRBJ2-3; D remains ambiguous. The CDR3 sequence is CASSIVETDTQYF. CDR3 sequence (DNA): TGTGCCAGTAGTATAGTGGAGACAGATACGCAGTATTTT. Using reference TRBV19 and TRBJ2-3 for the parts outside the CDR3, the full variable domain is DGGITQSPKYLFRKEGQNVTLSCEQNLNHDAMYWYRQDPGQGLRLIYYSQIVNDFQKGDIAEGYSVSREKKESFPLTVTSAQKNPTAFYLCASSIVETDTQYFGPGTRLTVL.